This T cell receptor beta chain was identified in a study of T cell repertoires in cytomegalovirus infection. CDR1 and CDR2 from the germline V gene are SGHVS and FQNEAQ. This CDR3 is 14 amino acids long. J lost 4 bases, V lost 3 bases, and 2 bases had no gene match. Comment on this clonotype: Its antigen is unknown.

From the reads, TCRdb called clonotypes with MiXCR, one entry per CDR3 protein. Of 750,000 to 900,000 distinct CDR3 sequences listed, almost 30% are singletons. The chain links TRBV7-8 to TRBJ1-2; 10 nucleotides agree with TRBD1. The sequencing here drew on cultured CD8+ T cells from PBMCs, taken from culture after CMV antigen stimulation. The clonotype comes from a human donor in good health (CMV status not recorded). Some clones in this sample may be carry-over from other donors' samples. Here the CDR3 reads CASSLTGGFYGYTF. CDR3 nucleotides: TGTGCCAGCAGCTTGACAGGGGGCTTCTATGGCTACACCTTC.